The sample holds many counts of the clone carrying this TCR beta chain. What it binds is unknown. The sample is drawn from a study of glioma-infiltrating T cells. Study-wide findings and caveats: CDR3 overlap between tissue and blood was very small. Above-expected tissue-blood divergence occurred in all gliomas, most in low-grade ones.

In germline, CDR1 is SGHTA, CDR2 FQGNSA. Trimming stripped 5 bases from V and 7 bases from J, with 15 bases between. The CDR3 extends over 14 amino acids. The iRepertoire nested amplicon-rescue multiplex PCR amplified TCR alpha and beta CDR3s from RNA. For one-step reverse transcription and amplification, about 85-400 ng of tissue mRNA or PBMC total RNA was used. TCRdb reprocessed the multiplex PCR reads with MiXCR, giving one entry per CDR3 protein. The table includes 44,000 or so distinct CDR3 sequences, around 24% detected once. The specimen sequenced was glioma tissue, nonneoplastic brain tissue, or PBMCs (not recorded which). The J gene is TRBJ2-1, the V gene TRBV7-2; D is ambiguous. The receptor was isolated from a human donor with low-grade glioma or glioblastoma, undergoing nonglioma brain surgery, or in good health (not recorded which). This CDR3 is CASSPSGGWNEQFF. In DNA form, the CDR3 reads TGTGCCAGCAGCCCATCCGGTGGGTGGAATGAGCAGTTCTTC.